The sequence of this T cell receptor (beta chain) was determined in a study of T-cell memory formation after mild COVID-19. The V end lost 0 bases, the J end lost 5 bases, and 10 bases lay between the germline ends. The CDR3 is made up of 14 amino acids. TCR alpha and TCR beta cDNA libraries carrying sample barcodes and UMIs were produced by 5'RACE using constant-segment primers. TCRdb reprocessed the 5' RACE reads via MiXCR and lists one record per CDR3 protein. Of hundreds of thousands of distinct CDR3 sequences in the sample, around a sixth were seen once. The chain couples TRBV12-3 or TRBV12-4 to TRBJ1-2; D perhaps matches TRBD1 (5 bases). The source is a man aged 18-30 years who had mild COVID-19 (a few samples of this study predate the infection). Cell type and time point are not known. Specimen: PBMCs or a T cell subset sorted from them (not recorded which). Written as DNA, the CDR3 is TGTGCCAGCAGTTTAGCGGGGCAGCGATATGGCTACACCTTC. This gives the protein CASSLAGQRYGYTF.